What follows is one T cell receptor beta chain and its context. The J segment lost 2 bases and the V segment lost 4 bases, leaving 5 bases of the junction unmatched. The CDR3 is made up of 15 amino acids. Germline V CDR1 and CDR2: SGHTA, FQGNSA. This record belongs to a study of technical replicates of blood from a few donors. Profiled with immunoSEQ multiplex PCR; TCRdb holds only in-frame clones, not every one. The sample carries about 83,000 clones, around 96% recorded once. The chain employs TRBV7-2 and TRBJ2-7; TRBD1 aligns across 10 bases. The sequenced sample was T cells isolated from PBMCs. This receptor was taken from a human donor in good health. As DNA, the CDR3 is TGTGCCAGCAGCTCAGGTGACAGGGGGCCCTACGAGCAGTACTTC. Translation gives CASSSGDRGPYEQYF.